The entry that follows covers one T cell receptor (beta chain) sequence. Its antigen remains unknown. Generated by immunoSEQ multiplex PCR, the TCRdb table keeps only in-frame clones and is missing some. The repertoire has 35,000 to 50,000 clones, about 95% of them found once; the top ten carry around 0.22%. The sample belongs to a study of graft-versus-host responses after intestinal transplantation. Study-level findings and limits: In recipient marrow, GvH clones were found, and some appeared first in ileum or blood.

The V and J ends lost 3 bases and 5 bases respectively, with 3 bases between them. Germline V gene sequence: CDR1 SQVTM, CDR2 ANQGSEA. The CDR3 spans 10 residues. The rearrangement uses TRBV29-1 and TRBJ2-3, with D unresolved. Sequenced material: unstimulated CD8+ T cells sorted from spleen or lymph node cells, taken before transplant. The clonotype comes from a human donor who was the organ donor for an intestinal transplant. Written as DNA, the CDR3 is TGCAGCGTTGACCTAGATACGCAGTATTTT. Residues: CSVDLDTQYF.